Below are 27 T cell receptor beta chains sequenced from a single sample in a study of cytomegalovirus exposure and HLA in healthy donors. Primers included in the PCR were 60 Vbeta and 13 Jbeta primers. TCRdb's table, derived via immunoSEQ multiplex PCR, lists solely in-frame clones and lacks some. The table shows around 250,000 clones, with around nine tenths occurring only once. Sequencing was done on a sample of PBMCs. These receptors all come from a girl aged 2 to 9 in good health and CMV-seronegative.

The chain employs TRBV5-1 and TRBJ2-1, with D unclear. V was pared by 8 bases and J by 0 bases, with 12 bases between. CDR1 and CDR2 from the germline V gene are SGHRS and YFSETQ. The CDR3 contains 14 residues. For the CDR3, the DNA is TGCGCCAGTTCGATCACCGGCTCCTACAATGAGCAGTTCTTC. Its protein is CASSITGSYNEQFF. Based on the CDR3 plus reference TRBV5-1 and TRBJ2-1, the full variable domain is KAGVTQTPRYLIKTRGQQVTLSCSPISGHRSVSWYQQTPGQGLQFLFEYFSETQRNKGNFPGRFSGRQFSNSRSEMNVSTLELGDSALYLCASSITGSYNEQFFGPGTRLTVL.

The genes are TRBV19 and TRBJ2-5; 9 bases are shared with TRBD2. Matching the DNA end better, TRBJ2-7 makes the J call doubtful. This CDR3 is 15 amino acids long. Germline CDR1 LNHDA, CDR2 SQIVND (reference sequence). The CDR3, as DNA: TGTGCCAGTAGTGAAGTAGCGGGAGCGTCCTACGAGCAGTACTTC. Amino acid sequence: CASSEVAGASYEQYF.

The chain has TRBV19 and TRBJ2-7; 12 nucleotides align to TRBD1. Germline V gene lookup returns CDR1 LNHDA and CDR2 SQIVND (reference sequence). CDR3 size: 15 residues. The junction had 3 bases not matched to a gene; V was cut back by 3 bases and J by 3 bases. The CDR3 DNA reads TGTGCCAGTAGTATCGGGACAGGGGGCTTCTACGAGCAGTACTTC. Translating gives CASSIGTGGFYEQYF. The full variable domain, in which reference TRBV19 and TRBJ2-7 provide the parts outside the CDR3, is DGGITQSPKYLFRKEGQNVTLSCEQNLNHDAMYWYRQDPGQGLRLIYYSQIVNDFQKGDIAEGYSVSREKKESFPLTVTSAQKNPTAFYLCASSIGTGGFYEQYFGPGTRLTVT.

The rearrangement uses TRBV2 and TRBJ2-7, with D possibly matching TRBD2 (6 bases). The CDR3 runs to 16 residues. CDR1 and CDR2 from the germline V gene are SNHLY and FYNNEI. The germline V and J ends were trimmed by 1 base and 3 bases, with 16 bases remaining between them. CDR3 DNA sequence: TGTGCCAGCAGTGAAGGGGCGGGGCTGATGTACTACGAGCAGTACTTC. Translated, it gives CASSEGAGLMYYEQYF.

The chain links TRBV7-3 to TRBJ2-3; tentatively, D is TRBD2 (6 bases). Germline V CDR1 and CDR2: SGHTA, FQGTGA. Trimming left V 5 bases short and J 0 bases short, with 24 bases between. CDR3 length: 19 amino acids. CDR3 coding DNA: TGTGCCAGCAGCAAAGAGGAAATCTGGGAGGTGGGAAGCACAGATACGCAGTATTTT. It codes for CASSKEEIWEVGSTDTQYF.

The chain joins TRBV9 to TRBJ2-2, with TRBD2 matching over 11 bases. Germline CDR1 and CDR2: SGDLS and YYNGEE. CDR3 length: 16 residues. V gave up 4 bases and J gave up 6 bases; unmatched junction bases: 8. CDR3 region: CASSISGGAGAGELFF. CDR3 nucleotide sequence: TGTGCCAGCAGCATTAGCGGGGGGGCCGGGGCCGGGGAGCTGTTTTTT.

The chain is built from TRBV15 and TRBJ2-2; 9 bases fit TRBD1. The germline V gene encodes CDR1 LNHNV and CDR2 YYDKDF (reference sequence). The V and J ends lost 3 bases and 4 bases, in that order; junction bases with no gene match: 0. This CDR3 contains 14 residues. This CDR3 reads CATSRDRGTGELFF. CDR3 nucleotide sequence: TGTGCCACCAGCAGGGACAGGGGCACCGGGGAGCTGTTTTTT.

Only a few counts were recorded for this clone. The chain links TRBV6-5 to TRBJ2-5, with D perhaps matching TRBD2 (6 bases). Trimming removed 0 bases from V and 3 bases from J, with 11 bases in between. Germline V gene lookup returns CDR1 MNHEY and CDR2 SVGAGI. The CDR3 runs 15 residues. Here the CDR3 reads CASSYSGRGEETQYF. The CDR3 nucleotides read TGTGCCAGCAGTTACTCCGGGCGGGGCGAAGAGACCCAGTACTTC.

The rearrangement uses TRBV12-5 and TRBJ2-5; 7 bases are a match to TRBD2. The V and J ends lost 0 bases and 0 bases, in that order; junction bases with no gene match: 19. Germline V gene data show CDR1 as LGHNT and CDR2 as FRNRAP. This CDR3 spans 21 amino acids. The CDR3 spells CASGLVSKEAGNEAHQETQYF. In nucleotides, the CDR3 is TGTGCTAGTGGTTTGGTCTCCAAGGAAGCGGGGAACGAAGCCCACCAAGAGACCCAGTACTTC.

This rearrangement joins TRBV30 to TRBJ2-2; D unresolved. V was trimmed by 0 bases and J by 3 bases, leaving 8 bases between them. Per germline, CDR1 GTSNPN and CDR2 SVGIG (reference sequence). The CDR3 is 14 amino acids. The CDR3 nucleotides are TGTGCCTGGAGTGTACTACGGGACACCGGGGAGCTGTTTTTT. Residues: CAWSVLRDTGELFF.

The chain employs TRBV7-2 and TRBJ1-4; TRBD1 matches at 9 bases. V gave up 5 bases and J gave up 8 bases; unmatched junction bases: 3. The germline V gene has CDR1 SGHTA and CDR2 FQGNSA. The CDR3 length is 13 residues. DNA of the CDR3: TGTGCCAGCAGCCCAGGGACAGGGGAAAAACTGTTTTTT. Translation: CASSPGTGEKLFF.

This rearrangement joins TRBV5-1 to TRBJ2-7; D may be TRBD1 (5 bases). With 3 bases removed from V and 2 bases from J, the gap between germline ends came to 18 bases. The CDR3 loop spans 16 amino acids. The germline V gene has CDR1 SGHRS and CDR2 YFSETQ. CDR3 in DNA: TGCGCCAGCAGCTCGCGAGAACAGCAGGGAACCTACGAGCAGTACTTC. This gives the protein CASSSREQQGTYEQYF.

The chain combines TRBV7-9 with TRBJ2-6; D might be TRBD1 (5 bases). There are 15 residues in the CDR3. Trimming shortened V by 7 bases and J by 3 bases, and 13 bases separated the two germline ends. CDR1 and CDR2 from the germline V gene are SEHNR and FQNEAQ (reference sequence). CDR3 in DNA: TGTGCCAGCAAATCTTCAGGGTTTGGGGCCAACGTCCTGACTTTC. Translated, it gives CASKSSGFGANVLTF.

The chain uses TRBV5-1 and TRBJ2-2, with 10 bases aligning to TRBD2. CDR3 length: 19 amino acids. Germline CDR1 is SGHRS and CDR2 is YFSETQ. The ends lost 0 bases at V and 5 bases at J; junction bases unmatched: 13. CDR3 coding DNA: TGCGCCAGCAGCTTGGCCCGGCTAGCGGGGGCCCAGCATACCGGGGAGCTGTTTTTT. It is translated as CASSLARLAGAQHTGELFF. Full variable domain (remainder filled in from reference TRBV5-1 and TRBJ2-2): KAGVTQTPRYLIKTRGQQVTLSCSPISGHRSVSWYQQTPGQGLQFLFEYFSETQRNKGNFPGRFSGRQFSNSRSEMNVSTLELGDSALYLCASSLARLAGAQHTGELFFGEGSRLTVL.

The CDR3 protein is CASKRAYTGELFF. The CDR3 DNA sequence: TGTGCCAGTAAGAGGGCCTACACCGGGGAGCTGTTTTTT. The V gene is TRBV19, the J gene TRBJ2-2; D might be TRBD2 (5 bases). Trimming removed 7 bases from V and 3 bases from J, with 9 bases in between. This CDR3 is 13 amino acids long. Germline CDR1 is LNHDA and CDR2 is SQIVND (reference sequence). The whole variable domain, remainder taken from reference TRBV19 and TRBJ2-2, is DGGITQSPKYLFRKEGQNVTLSCEQNLNHDAMYWYRQDPGQGLRLIYYSQIVNDFQKGDIAEGYSVSREKKESFPLTVTSAQKNPTAFYLCASKRAYTGELFFGEGSRLTVL.

This clone was found a few times. The chain couples TRBV5-8 to TRBJ1-4, with D perhaps matching TRBD1 (6 bases). The CDR3 spans 15 residues. Trimming pared 1 base from V and 2 bases from J, leaving 9 bases between. Germline V lookup: CDR1 SGHTS, CDR2 YDEGEE. The CDR3 DNA reads TGTGCCAGCAGCTTGTTAGGACAGACTAATGAAAAACTGTTTTTT. Its protein is CASSLLGQTNEKLFF.

CDR3 sequence reads: CSVVDREGYEQYF. CDR3 DNA sequence: TGCAGCGTTGTCGACAGGGAAGGCTACGAGCAGTACTTC. This chain uses TRBV29-1 with TRBJ2-7; 7 bases agree with TRBD1. The ends lost 4 bases at V and 3 bases at J; junction bases unmatched: 6. The CDR3 runs to 13 residues. CDR1 is SQVTM, CDR2 ANQGSEA, per germline.

The J gene is TRBJ1-1, the V gene TRBV27; weak D call: TRBD1 (6 bases). The CDR3 extends over 13 amino acids. Trimming left V 2 bases short and J 9 bases short, with 13 bases between. Per germline, CDR1 MNHEY and CDR2 SMNVEV (reference sequence). CDR3 DNA: TGTGCCAGCAGTTTACGGGGGGGCCAAAAAGCTTTCTTT. Its protein is CASSLRGGQKAFF.

About this clone itself: The junction differs from germline at one of its ends, possibly a read error. The chain recombines TRBV7-9 with TRBJ1-1; a weak D match, TRBD1 (6 bases). The CDR3 extends over 13 amino acids. Per the germline V gene, CDR1 is SEHNR and CDR2 is FQNEAQ (reference sequence). The CDR3 sequence is CSSSMTGNTEAFF. DNA for the CDR3: TGTTCCAGCAGCATGACAGGGAACACTGAAGCTTTCTTT.

The chain joins TRBV7-9 to TRBJ2-1, with TRBD1 as a possible D gene (6 bases). The CDR3 consists of 17 residues. Trimming took off 4 bases at V and 0 bases at J, with 16 bases between the two ends. Germline V gene data show CDR1 as SEHNR and CDR2 as FQNEAQ (reference sequence). The CDR3 nucleotides are TGTGCCAGCAGCTCATCAACAGGGATTACCTCCTACAATGAGCAGTTCTTC. Amino acid sequence: CASSSSTGITSYNEQFF.

The rearrangement links TRBV7-9 to TRBJ1-1; unclear D gene. The CDR3 is made up of 13 amino acids. V gave up 7 bases and J gave up 1 base, with 10 bases separating them. Per germline, CDR1 SEHNR and CDR2 FQNEAQ (reference sequence). CDR3 sequence (DNA): TGTGCCAGCAACTACCTCGGGAACACTGAAGCTTTCTTT. Translated, it gives CASNYLGNTEAFF.

Written as DNA, the CDR3 is TGTGCCAGTAGTATACACCCGAGCGGGGTAGCCAAAAACATTCAGTACTTC. It codes for CASSIHPSGVAKNIQYF. The gene calls are TRBV19 and TRBJ2-4; 7 bases are shared with TRBD2. Germline V lookup: CDR1 LNHDA, CDR2 SQIVND (reference sequence). The ends lost 2 bases at V and 0 bases at J; junction bases unmatched: 7. The CDR3 extends over 17 amino acids.

This CDR3 reads CASSVRGREFAGELFF. Written as DNA, the CDR3 is TGTGCCAGCAGCGTTCGCGGGAGGGAGTTTGCCGGGGAGCTGTTTTTT. J is TRBJ2-2 and V is TRBV7-9; TRBD2 matches 9 bases. This CDR3 has 16 amino acids. Unmatched junction bases numbered 10, after V lost 5 bases and J lost 6 bases. Germline V gene data show CDR1 as SEHNR and CDR2 as FQNEAQ (reference sequence).

The chain is built from TRBV29-1 and TRBJ2-7; D may be TRBD2 (6 bases). This CDR3 comprises 15 residues. Between the trimmed V and J ends, which lost 1 base and 2 bases, there was a span of 15 bases. Germline V gene sequence: CDR1 SQVTM, CDR2 ANQGSEA. The CDR3: CSVEGDAGRPYEQYF. In nucleotides, the CDR3 is TGCAGCGTTGAAGGGGACGCGGGACGACCCTACGAGCAGTACTTC.

This rearrangement joins TRBV29-1 to TRBJ2-7; D gene ambiguous. The CDR3 is 12 residues long. V shed 2 bases and J shed 1 base, with 6 bases lying between them. Germline V lookup: CDR1 SQVTM, CDR2 ANQGSEA. This CDR3 is CSVESVSYEQYF. DNA of the CDR3: TGCAGCGTTGAATCGGTATCCTACGAGCAGTACTTC.

V usage is TRBV28 and J usage is TRBJ1-2, with 7 bases identical to TRBD1. V lost 5 bases and J lost 5; bases outside the gene matches: 8. The CDR3 contains 14 residues. From germline, CDR1 is MDHEN and CDR2 SYDVKM. The CDR3 DNA is TGTGCCAGCAGTCCGATGGGACAGTCTTATGGCTACACCTTC. It is translated as CASSPMGQSYGYTF.

This clone was seen only once. At one of its ends the junction is not consistent with the germline gene, which may arise from a read error. The chain links TRBV7-9 to TRBJ2-7, with 9 nucleotides matching TRBD1. From germline, CDR1 is SEHNR and CDR2 FQNEAQ (reference sequence). The CDR3 runs to 16 residues. This CDR3 is CSSSLLGQGNTYEQYF. The CDR3 DNA reads TGTTCCAGCAGCTTGTTGGGACAGGGTAACACCTACGAGCAGTACTTC.